This T cell receptor (beta chain) is drawn from a study of blood T cell repertoires in COVID-19. The CDR3 covers 13 residues. The V gene end was trimmed by 5 bases and the J gene end by 1 base; junction bases not matched to a gene: 1. Assay used: immunoSEQ multiplex PCR; TCRdb lists only in-frame clones, some missing. This table holds roughly 450,000 clones, roughly 87% found once. Recovered Cohort 3 donors showed two negative PCRs, clearance, or symptom resolution. This clone was observed a handful of times. The rearrangement joins TRBV12-3 or TRBV12-4 to TRBJ2-7, with 8 nucleotides matching TRBD2. The sequenced material came from PBMCs or T cells enriched from blood (not recorded which). The clonotype comes from a man between 18 and 29 years old who had recovered from COVID-19. This CDR3 is CASSTSGSYEQYF. In DNA, the CDR3 is TGTGCCAGCAGTACTAGCGGTTCCTACGAGCAGTACTTC.